This T cell receptor (beta chain) was profiled in a study of blood T cell repertoires in COVID-19. The trim removed 5 bases at V and 7 bases at J, leaving 10 bases unmatched. The CDR3 totals 14 residues. Germline V gene sequence: CDR1 MNHEY, CDR2 SVGAGI. Generated by immunoSEQ multiplex PCR, the TCRdb table keeps only in-frame clones and is missing some. The sample shows 300,000 to 400,000 clones, almost 85% of them seen only once. The chain has TRBV6-5 and TRBJ2-7, with 8 bases that match TRBD1. This TCR derives from a human donor in a cohort sampled during active COVID-19. The sample was peripheral blood. In nucleotides, the CDR3 is TGTGCCAGCAGTACAAGGACAGGGCCGTGGGAGCAGTACTTC. Translated, it gives CASSTRTGPWEQYF.